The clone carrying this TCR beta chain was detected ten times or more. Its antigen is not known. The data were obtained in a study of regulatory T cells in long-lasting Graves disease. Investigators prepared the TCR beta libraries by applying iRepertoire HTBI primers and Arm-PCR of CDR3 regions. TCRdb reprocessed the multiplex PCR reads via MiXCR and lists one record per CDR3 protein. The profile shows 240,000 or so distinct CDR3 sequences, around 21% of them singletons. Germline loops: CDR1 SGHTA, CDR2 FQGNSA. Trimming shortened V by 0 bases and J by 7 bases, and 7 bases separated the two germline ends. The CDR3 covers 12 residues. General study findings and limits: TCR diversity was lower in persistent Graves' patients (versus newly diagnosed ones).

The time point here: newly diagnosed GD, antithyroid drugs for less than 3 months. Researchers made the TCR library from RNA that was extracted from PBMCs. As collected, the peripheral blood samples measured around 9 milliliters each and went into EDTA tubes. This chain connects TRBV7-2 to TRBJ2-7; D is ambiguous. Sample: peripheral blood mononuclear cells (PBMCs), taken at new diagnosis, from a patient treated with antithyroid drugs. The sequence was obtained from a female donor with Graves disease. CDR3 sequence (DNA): TGTGCCAGCAGCTTAGCGAGCGAGGAGCAGTACTTC. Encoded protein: CASSLASEEQYF.